This T cell receptor beta chain was documented in a study of blood T cell repertoires in COVID-19. Study overall: From the United States, Italy and Spain came samples of acute and convalescent COVID-19. The cDNA or gDNA used as material had been derived from T cells, B-cell-depleted T cells, or PBMCs.

Germline V CDR1 and CDR2: MDHEN, SYDVKM. The CDR3 runs to 17 residues. With V trimmed by 3 bases and J by 1 base, 2 bases remained unmatched. Source study methods: How many nucleated cells were present was estimated from reference gene primer amplification. The data were produced by immunoSEQ multiplex PCR, yet TCRdb's version contains in-frame clones alone and is incomplete. V and J calls and clone size are those listed in that table; D and trimming were worked out from the DNA. The sample consists of 25,000 to 35,000 clones, almost 85% of them appearing once. This clone was found a few times. This receptor was taken from an older man with active COVID-19. Sequencing was performed on peripheral blood. This chain connects TRBV28 to TRBJ2-3; TRBD2 matches at 15 bases. CDR3 amino acids: CASSFGTSGGRTDTQYF. CDR3 sequence (DNA): TGTGCCAGCAGTTTCGGGACTAGCGGGGGGCGCACAGATACGCAGTATTTT.